The rows below give T cell receptor beta chains drawn from one sample of a study of identifying expanded T cells in peripheral blood. Some clones are missing from TCRdb's copy, which holds only in-frame ones; the method was immunoSEQ multiplex PCR. The table includes 55,000 to 60,000 clones, approximately 89% detected once. The material sequenced was blood. The receptor set was obtained from a person aged 18-70 years in good health. Each CDR3 is given with its conserved first and last residue.

v_gene	j_gene	len	CDR3aa
TRBV9	TRBJ2-7	16	CASSVGLADNSYEQYF
TRBV6-5	TRBJ2-7	15	CASSYSGRRVDEQYF
TRBV30	TRBJ1-2	13	CAWSVGGLQGYTF
TRBV6-5	TRBJ2-3	13	CAFRWRRSDTQYF
TRBV6-6	TRBJ1-1	12	CASRELNTEAFF
TRBV10-1	TRBJ2-2	16	CASSTGTGGITGELFF
TRBV18	TRBJ1-4	13	CASSTGGNEKLFF
TRBV5-6	TRBJ1-3	14	CASSLYLAGNTIYF
TRBV30	TRBJ2-6	15	CAWARGAAGANVLTF
TRBV6-8	TRBJ2-4	17	CASSSPTGGNGKNIQYF
TRBV18	TRBJ1-1	15	CASSQTGNRDTEAFF
TRBV6-7	TRBJ2-6	16	CASNGQGKSGANVLTF
TRBV5-1	TRBJ2-7	12	CASSVNDNEQYF
TRBV5-1	TRBJ2-7	14	CASSLEDRGREQYF
TRBV5-1	TRBJ2-7	14	CASSRQGSSYEQYF
TRBV5-8	TRBJ2-7	17	CASSPNPARLSSYEQYF
TRBV5-1	TRBJ2-1	16	CASSLLGQGDYNEQFF
TRBV27	TRBJ2-7	15	CASSLQGGSSYEQYF
TRBV5-1	TRBJ1-4	14	CASSEDRSNEKLFF
TRBV5-5	TRBJ1-1	13	CASSFPRDGEAFF
TRBV4-1	TRBJ2-2	14	CASSQVLAAGELFF
TRBV9	TRBJ2-2	14	CASSVGANTGELFF
TRBV6-5	TRBJ2-7	13	CASSYGRGYEQYF
TRBV2	TRBJ1-1	14	CASTLTTGVTEAFF
TRBV9	TRBJ1-5	15	CASSVGTGPSQPQHF
TRBV7-9	TRBJ2-2	16	CASSSTSGLGAGELFF
TRBV7-2	TRBJ1-1	14	CASSFSTGNTEAFF
TRBV11-1	TRBJ2-5	15	CASRRAAVLQETQYF
TRBV15	TRBJ1-2	16	CATSRDRNTANYGYTF
TRBV4-1	TRBJ2-3	15	CASSRERVHTDTQYF
TRBV12-2	TRBJ1-2	16	CASRLAGVQPNYGYTF
TRBV7-3	TRBJ2-3	16	CASSLGAGGSTDTQYF
TRBV6-5	TRBJ1-1	13	CASRIEANTEAFF
TRBV9	TRBJ2-3	16	CASSRRGAGRPDTQYF
TRBV14	TRBJ2-2	16	CASSQVGGAVTGELFF
TRBV2	TRBJ2-7	12	CASSLGGYEQYF
TRBV6-1	TRBJ2-1	15	CASSPLAGGYNEQFF
TRBV7-2	TRBJ2-7	14	CASSSGTNPYEQYF
TRBV7-2	TRBJ1-2	15	CASSFRQGANYGYTF
TRBV9	TRBJ2-7	15	CASSPILGGGHEQYF
TRBV4-3	TRBJ1-5	19	CASSQDIYGGFYSNQPQHF
TRBV5-1	TRBJ2-3	15	CASSFFGPITDTQYF
TRBV7-8	TRBJ1-2	13	CASSRRALDGYTF
TRBV6-5	TRBJ2-1	14	CASSPSRGGYEQFF
TRBV28	TRBJ1-5	12	CASRAGNQPQHF
TRBV28	TRBJ2-3	20	CASSWGMGARVKTSTDTQYF
TRBV27	TRBJ2-7	15	CASSPGLAGSHEQYF
TRBV7-7	TRBJ2-1	13	CASSLFGVNEQFF
TRBV5-1	TRBJ2-3	18	CASSSGLATHPGGDTQYF
TRBV5-1	TRBJ2-5	11	CASSLWGTQYF
TRBV7-2	TRBJ1-4	15	CASSSRGLTNEKLFF
TRBV28	TRBJ2-2	16	CASRTTGAPNTGELFF
TRBV7-6	TRBJ1-5	17	CASSLPGQLSPNQPQHF